A single sample gave rise to the 2 T cell receptor beta chains below, sequenced in a study of T cells after yellow fever vaccination. TCRdb reprocessed the 5' RACE reads via MiXCR and lists one record per CDR3 protein. The repertoire has around 500,000 distinct CDR3 sequences, roughly a fifth of them found once; the top ten carry about 17%. This specimen was PBMCs, taken less than 25 days after the first yellow fever vaccination. Every receptor here comes from a man aged 18-30 years who received the YFV17D yellow fever vaccine.

This clonotype was counted between two and nine times. CDR3 protein: CSASQLNNYGYTF. The CDR3, as DNA: TGCAGTGCTTCCCAACTGAATAACTATGGCTACACCTTC. V and J are TRBV20-1 and TRBJ1-2, with no clear D. Germline V gene lookup returns CDR1 DFQATT and CDR2 SNEGSKA (reference sequence). The CDR3 is 13 residues long. Trimming took off 5 bases at V and 1 base at J, with 11 bases between the two ends.

The V gene is TRBV5-1, the J gene TRBJ2-1; D ambiguous. The germline V gene has CDR1 SGHRS and CDR2 YFSETQ. This CDR3 contains 14 residues. V lost 0 bases to trimming and J lost 4 bases, with 8 bases between them. The CDR3 DNA sequence: TGCGCCAGCAGCTTGGACGACGGATACAATGAGCAGTTCTTC. Protein: CASSLDDGYNEQFF.